These 26 T cell receptor beta chains were all obtained from the same sample, sequenced in a study of cytomegalovirus exposure and HLA in healthy donors. 13 Jbeta primers and 60 Vbeta primers were used for the PCR. The assay was immunoSEQ multiplex PCR, and TCRdb's table has in-frame clones only and misses some. The table has about 160,000 clones, roughly 90% seen once. Sequencing was done on a sample of PBMCs. The receptor source for this set is a woman aged 18-35 years in good health and CMV-seronegative.

The J gene is TRBJ1-1, the V gene TRBV6-5; tentative D call: TRBD1 (6 bases). This CDR3 region has 13 residues. Germline CDR1 is MNHEY and CDR2 is SVGAGI. V shed 10 bases and J shed 0 bases, with 12 bases lying between them. The CDR3: CATQRGMNTEAFF. For the CDR3, the DNA is TGTGCCACCCAGAGGGGGATGAACACTGAAGCTTTCTTT.

The chain carries TRBV13 and TRBJ2-7; 7 bases match TRBD2. The J segment lost 0 bases and the V segment lost 5 bases, leaving 7 bases of the junction unmatched. The CDR3 has 15 residues. Germline CDR1 and CDR2: PRHDT and FYEKMQ (reference sequence). The CDR3 loop is CASSPYGRGSYEQYF. The CDR3 coding sequence is TGTGCCAGCAGCCCCTATGGGAGGGGCTCCTACGAGCAGTACTTC.

The chain combines TRBV29-1 with TRBJ2-7; a possible D gene is TRBD2 (6 bases). Germline V gene lookup returns CDR1 SQVTM and CDR2 ANQGSEA. Between the trimmed V and J ends, which lost 7 bases and 2 bases, there was a span of 12 bases. CDR3 length: 12 residues. The CDR3 loop reads CSARLGAYEQYF. The CDR3, as DNA: TGCAGCGCTAGACTAGGAGCCTACGAGCAGTACTTC.

V usage is TRBV7-9 and J usage is TRBJ1-1, with 10 bases aligning to TRBD1. Per germline, CDR1 SEHNR and CDR2 FQNEAQ (reference sequence). The V and J ends lost 5 bases and 10 bases, in that order; junction bases with no gene match: 10. The CDR3 runs 14 residues. In DNA form, the CDR3 reads TGTGCCAGCAGCCCTCCGGGACAGGGGAGAGGAGCTTTCTTT. It translates to CASSPPGQGRGAFF. Using reference TRBV7-9 and TRBJ1-1 for the parts outside the CDR3, the full variable domain is DTGVSQNPRHKITKRGQNVTFRCDPISEHNRLYWYRQTLGQGPEFLTYFQNEAQLEKSRLLSDRFSAERPKGSFSTLEIQRTEQGDSAMYLCASSPPGQGRGAFFGQGTRLTVV.

The chain has TRBV29-1 and TRBJ1-1; D gene unclear. The CDR3 runs 13 residues. Germline CDR1 is SQVTM and CDR2 is ANQGSEA. Deletions cut 3 bases from V and 2 bases from J, with 10 bases between. The CDR3 region is CSVEGRPNTEAFF. Here the CDR3 DNA reads TGCAGCGTTGAGGGCAGGCCAAACACTGAAGCTTTCTTT.

The chain couples TRBV30 to TRBJ1-2; no clear D gene. This CDR3 is 14 amino acids long. V was pared by 5 bases and J by 1 base, with 14 bases between. In germline, CDR1 is GTSNPN, CDR2 SVGIG (reference sequence). The DNA of the CDR3 is TGTGCCTGGGAAAGCATTAGCCGTAACTATGGCTACACCTTC. Amino acid sequence: CAWESISRNYGYTF. Using reference TRBV30 and TRBJ1-2 for the parts outside the CDR3, the full variable domain is SQTIHQWPATLVQPVGSPLSLECTVEGTSNPNLYWYRQAAGRGLQLLFYSVGIGQISSEVPQNLSASRPQDRQFILSSKKLLLSDSGFYLCAWESISRNYGYTFGSGTRLTVV.

The V and J genes are TRBV15 and TRBJ1-2; TRBD1 is a possible D gene (6 bases). V dropped 8 bases and J dropped 8 bases, with 18 bases sitting between them. The CDR3 spans 13 residues. Germline V CDR1 and CDR2: LNHNV, YYDKDF (reference sequence). The CDR3 DNA follows: TGTGCCACCGCCGCCGGGACATACGACGGCTACACCTTC. The encoded protein is CATAAGTYDGYTF.

The gene calls are TRBV5-4 and TRBJ2-1; no definite D call. This CDR3 comprises 12 residues. In germline, CDR1 is SGHNT, CDR2 YYREEE (reference sequence). V dropped 1 base and J dropped 10 bases, with 9 bases sitting between them. The CDR3 loop reads CASSLLSEEQFF. Here the CDR3 DNA reads TGTGCCAGCAGCTTGTTAAGCGAAGAGCAGTTCTTC.

The V and J genes are TRBV27 and TRBJ1-2; possibly TRBD1 for D (6 bases). The CDR3 has 17 residues. V lost 6 bases, J lost 6 bases, and 26 bases lay in between. Germline V gene sequence: CDR1 MNHEY, CDR2 SMNVEV (reference sequence). The chain's CDR3 is CASRSLLRTAFVDGYTF. The CDR3 DNA sequence: TGTGCCAGCAGATCGCTCTTACGGACAGCTTTTGTGGATGGCTACACCTTC.

The chain recombines TRBV21-1 with TRBJ2-3; TRBD2 reflects the table's D call only, with no check against the DNA. TRBV21-1 is listed as a pseudogene. The length of the CDR3 is 17 residues. CDR3 nucleotide sequence: TGTGCCAGCAGCAAAGTTTCTATAGCGGGGGGCGTAGATACGCAGTATTTT. Its translation: CASSKVSIAGGVDTQYF.

This clone occurred a few times. The gene calls are TRBV2 and TRBJ2-3, with TRBD2 matching over 8 bases. CDR3 size: 14 residues. Germline CDR1 SNHLY, CDR2 FYNNEI. V gave up 7 bases and J gave up 5 bases; unmatched junction bases: 8. CDR3 loop: CASNRGGPQDTQYF. DNA for the CDR3: TGTGCCAGCAATCGGGGGGGGCCCCAAGATACGCAGTATTTT.

The chain has TRBV28 and TRBJ2-2; maybe TRBD1 (6 bases). The germline CDR1 and CDR2 sequences are MDHEN and SYDVKM. This CDR3 is built from 14 residues. The ends were cut back, 7 bases at V and 6 bases at J, with 15 bases in the middle. CDR3 in amino acids: CASTQGPAPGELFF. The CDR3 nucleotides are TGTGCCAGCACCCAGGGGCCAGCACCCGGGGAGCTGTTTTTT.

This clone was counted a few times. This sequence joins TRBV6-1 and TRBJ2-7; 10 positions match TRBD2. CDR1 and CDR2 (germline): MNHNS, SASEGT. V was pared by 4 bases and J by 0 bases, with 9 bases of the junction left unmatched. The CDR3 loop spans 17 amino acids. The CDR3 loop reads CASSASSGSFSSYEQYF. The CDR3 coding sequence is TGTGCCAGCAGTGCATCTAGCGGGAGTTTCAGCTCCTACGAGCAGTACTTC.

The chain recombines TRBV5-6 with TRBJ1-4; unclear D gene. Germline CDR1 and CDR2: SGHDT and YYEEEE. Trimming took 8 bases from V and 10 from J, leaving 18 bases between them. CDR3 length equals 13 residues. The chain's CDR3 is CASALTEGGKLFF. DNA of the CDR3: TGTGCCAGTGCCCTGACTGAAGGAGGAAAACTGTTTTTT.

V and J are TRBV10-3 and TRBJ1-1; maybe TRBD1 (6 bases). Looked up from germline, CDR1 is ENHRY and CDR2 is SYGVKD. Trimming cost V 0 bases and J 2 bases, with 10 bases left between them. The CDR3 is 15 amino acids. As DNA, the CDR3 is TGTGCCATCAGTGAGTCCACAGGGCCCAACACTGAAGCTTTCTTT. Translated: CAISESTGPNTEAFF.

CDR3 protein: CAGGRREPLHF. Here the CDR3 DNA reads TGTGCCGGGGGGAGGCGGGAGCCCCTCCACTTT. The genes are TRBV7-9 and TRBJ1-6, with D tentatively TRBD1 (5 bases). The CDR3 sequence is 11 residues long. V was trimmed by 11 bases and J by 13 bases, leaving 15 bases between them. Germline lookup yields CDR1 SEHNR and CDR2 FQNEAQ (reference sequence).

This clone was seen just once. The gene calls are TRBV9 and TRBJ2-1; 7 bases agree with TRBD2. CDR3 length: 15 residues. Germline loops: CDR1 SGDLS, CDR2 YYNGEE. V dropped 4 bases and J dropped 7; count of bases not matched to a gene: 11. The CDR3 here is CASSPSGIGTNEQFF. CDR3 DNA sequence: TGTGCCAGCAGCCCGAGCGGGATCGGAACAAATGAGCAGTTCTTC.

This clone is a singleton in its sample. The V call is TRBV6-5, the J call TRBJ1-2, with D perhaps matching TRBD1 (6 bases). Trimming shortened V by 0 bases and J by 9 bases, and 8 bases separated the two germline ends. Germline loops: CDR1 MNHEY, CDR2 SVGAGI. The CDR3 consists of 12 residues. The CDR3, as DNA: TGTGCCAGCAGTTACTCCAGGGGTAGCTACACCTTC. Translating it yields CASSYSRGSYTF.

The chain has TRBV30 and TRBJ2-5; D is uncertain. The DNA end is a closer match to TRBJ2-7, so the J assignment may be wrong. Germline V lookup: CDR1 GTSNPN, CDR2 SVGIG (reference sequence). The CDR3 sequence is 11 residues long. CDR3 protein: CAWAGGHEQYF. CDR3 in DNA: TGTGCCTGGGCCGGCGGCCACGAGCAGTACTTC.

This clone was seen a handful of times. The chain joins TRBV7-2 to TRBJ1-5, with D possibly matching TRBD1 (5 bases). The CDR3 consists of 15 residues. Per germline, CDR1 SGHTA and CDR2 FQGNSA. Trimming shortened V by 5 bases and J by 7 bases, and 18 bases separated the two germline ends. This CDR3 reads CASSGGWGMEQPQHF. DNA of the CDR3: TGTGCCAGCAGCGGGGGGTGGGGGATGGAGCAGCCCCAGCATTTT.

The chain employs TRBV2 and TRBJ2-3, with D possibly being TRBD2 (6 bases). V shed 8 bases and J shed 6 bases, with 18 bases lying between them. The CDR3 covers 14 residues. The V gene's germline CDR1 is SNHLY and CDR2 FYNNEI. CDR3 in DNA: TGTGCCAGCCTAGAGCGGGTTCCGGGGGATACGCAGTATTTT. It yields the protein CASLERVPGDTQYF.

The chain joins TRBV9 to TRBJ2-1; 8 bases align to TRBD2. The CDR3 covers 14 residues. CDR1 is SGDLS and CDR2 is YYNGEE in the germline V gene. V lost 0 bases, J lost 6 bases, and 2 bases stayed unmatched. The CDR3 DNA is TGTGCCAGCAGCGTAGCCGGGACTAGCAATGAGCAGTTCTTC. It codes for CASSVAGTSNEQFF.

The V call is TRBV28, the J call TRBJ1-4; tentatively, D is TRBD1 (5 bases). The ends were cut back, 4 bases at V and 3 bases at J, with 9 bases in the middle. Per the germline V gene, CDR1 is MDHEN and CDR2 is SYDVKM. The length of the CDR3 is 14 residues. The CDR3 loop reads CASSSPGANEKLFF. The CDR3 nucleotides read TGTGCCAGCAGTTCACCGGGGGCTAATGAAAAACTGTTTTTT.

This clone was picked up a small number of times. The gene calls are TRBV27 and TRBJ2-7; D perhaps matches TRBD1 (5 bases). This CDR3 contains 18 residues. Per the germline V gene, CDR1 is MNHEY and CDR2 is SMNVEV (reference sequence). Trimming removed 5 bases from V and 0 bases from J, with 23 bases in between. Here the CDR3 DNA reads TGTGCCAGCAGTACCGACCCAGGATCAAGGGGCCTCTCCTACGAGCAGTACTTC. Encoded protein: CASSTDPGSRGLSYEQYF.

The chain carries TRBV28 and TRBJ1-4; TRBD1 is a possible D gene (5 bases). CDR1 is MDHEN, CDR2 SYDVKM, per germline. V lost 6 bases, J lost 7 bases, and 15 bases lay in between. The CDR3 runs 14 residues. DNA of the CDR3: TGTGCCAGCAGCTCCAGTCAGGGTGGTGAAAAACTGTTTTTT. Residues: CASSSSQGGEKLFF.

The chain carries TRBV30 and TRBJ2-7; 9 bases match TRBD1. The CDR3 runs to 16 residues. The V segment lost 5 bases and the J segment 3 bases; nucleotides outside the gene matches: 14. Germline assignment: CDR1 GTSNPN and CDR2 SVGIG (reference sequence). CDR3 sequence (DNA): TGTGCCTGGGCGTACGAACAGACAGGGGGAGGCTACGAGCAGTACTTC. It encodes CAWAYEQTGGGYEQYF.